These T cell receptor beta chains were read from a single sample in a study of T cells in Graves' hyperthyroidism and ophthalmopathy. MiXCR, applied by TCRdb to the multiplex PCR reads, yields one record per CDR3 protein. The profile shows hundreds of thousands of distinct CDR3 sequences, approximately 20% of them singletons. Sequencing was done on a sample of blood. All receptors come from a woman between 18 and 29 years old with Graves' hyperthyroidism. Each CDR3 is given with its conserved first and last residue. D genes are given only for firm matches. Some rows have no size entry. The others give once, few or many, or a class for an expanded clone.

many	TRBV7-6	TRBJ2-5	TRBD2	18	TGTGCCAGCAGCTTAGACCCCTCGTGGAAGCGGGGAAAAGAGACCCAGTACTTC	CASSLDPSWKRGKETQYF
many	TRBV6-5	TRBJ2-7	.	13	TGTGCCAGCAGTTACCTCGACTGGCAAGAGCAGTACTTC	CASSYLDWQEQYF
.	TRBV5-1	TRBJ1-1	.	13	TGCGCCAGCAGCTTGGGGAGACTGTATGAAGCTTTCTTT	CASSLGRLYEAFF
many	TRBV6-1	TRBJ1-5	.	15	TGTGCCAGCATGATCCTACTGAGGAGCAATCAGCCCCAGCATTTT	CASMILLRSNQPQHF
.	TRBV30	TRBJ1-1	.	13	TGTGCCTGGATGTGGGGGGCCAACACTGAAGTTTTCTTT	CAWMWGANTEVFF
few	TRBV25-1	TRBJ1-1	TRBD1	13	TGTGCCAGCAGGGGACAGCCCAACACTGAAGCTTTCTTT	CASRGQPNTEAFF
.	TRBV11-2	TRBJ2-5	.	14	TGTGCCAGCAGCTTAGATCACTTTCAGGAGACCCAGTACTTC	CASSLDHFQETQYF
many	TRBV6-1	TRBJ2-7	TRBD1	15	TGTGCCAGCAGTGAACTTACAGGGGGAACCTACGAGCAGTACTTC	CASSELTGGTYEQYF
.	TRBV2	TRBJ1-5	.	15	TGTGCCAGCAGTCCAACAGGGCTCAGCAATCAGCCCCAGCATTTT	CASSPTGLSNQPQHF
many	TRBV28	TRBJ1-2	.	13	TGTGCCACCACCTCACAGGGTTTCTATGGCTACACCTTC	CATTSQGFYGYTF
.	TRBV9	TRBJ2-2	.	14	TGTGCCAGCACACGCAGGCCGACCACCGGGGAGCTGTTTTTT	CASTRRPTTGELFF
many	TRBV5-1	TRBJ2-2	.	15	TGCGCCAGCACCTGGGGAGACACAGACACCGGGGAGCTGTTTTTT	CASTWGDTDTGELFF
few	TRBV2	TRBJ2-5	TRBD2	17	TGTGCCAGCCAAGACCTAGCGGGGGGCCGGGTAAAAGAGACCCAGTACTTC	CASQDLAGGRVKETQYF
.	TRBV12-3/TRBV12-4	TRBJ1-1	.	14	TGTGCCAGCAGTCCTGGGGCGCGATGGACTGAAGCTTTCTTT	CASSPGARWTEAFF
many	TRBV24-1	TRBJ2-5	.	13	TGTGCCACCAGTGATTTGCTGCAAGAGACCCAGTACTTC	CATSDLLQETQYF
many	TRBV6-5	TRBJ1-1	.	13	TGTGCCAGCAACCTAGACAGGCGGCCTGAAGCTTTCTTT	CASNLDRRPEAFF
many	TRBV7-4	TRBJ1-1	.	13	TGTGCCAGCAGCCTCATCCGGGGCGATGAAGCTTTCTTT	CASSLIRGDEAFF